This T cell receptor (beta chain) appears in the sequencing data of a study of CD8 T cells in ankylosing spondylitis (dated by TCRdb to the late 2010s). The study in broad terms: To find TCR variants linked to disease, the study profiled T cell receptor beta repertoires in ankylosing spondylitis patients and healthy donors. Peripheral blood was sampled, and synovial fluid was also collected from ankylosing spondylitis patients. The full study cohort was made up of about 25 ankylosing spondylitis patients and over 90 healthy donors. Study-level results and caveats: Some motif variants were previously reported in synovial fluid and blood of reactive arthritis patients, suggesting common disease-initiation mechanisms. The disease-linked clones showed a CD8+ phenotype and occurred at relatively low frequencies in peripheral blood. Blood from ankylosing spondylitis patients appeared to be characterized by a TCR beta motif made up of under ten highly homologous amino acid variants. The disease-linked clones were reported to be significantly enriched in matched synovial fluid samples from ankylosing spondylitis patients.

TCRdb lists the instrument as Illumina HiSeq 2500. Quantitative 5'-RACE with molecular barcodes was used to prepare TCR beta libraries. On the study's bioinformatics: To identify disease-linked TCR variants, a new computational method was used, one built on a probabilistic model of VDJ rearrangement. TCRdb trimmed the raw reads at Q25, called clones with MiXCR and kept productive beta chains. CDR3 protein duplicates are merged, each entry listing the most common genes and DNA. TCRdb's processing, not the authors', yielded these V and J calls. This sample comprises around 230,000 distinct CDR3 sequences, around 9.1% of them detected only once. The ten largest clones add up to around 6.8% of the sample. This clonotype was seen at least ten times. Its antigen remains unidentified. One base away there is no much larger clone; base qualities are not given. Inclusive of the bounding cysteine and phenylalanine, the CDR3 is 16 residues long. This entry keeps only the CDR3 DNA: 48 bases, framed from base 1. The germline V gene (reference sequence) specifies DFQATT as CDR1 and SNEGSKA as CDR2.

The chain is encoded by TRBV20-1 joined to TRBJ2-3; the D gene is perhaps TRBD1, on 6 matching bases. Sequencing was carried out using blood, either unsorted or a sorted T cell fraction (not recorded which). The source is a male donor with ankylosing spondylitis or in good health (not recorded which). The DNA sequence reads TGCAACCTATACCCGGGACATTCCCCAAGCACAGATACGCAGTATTTT. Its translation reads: CNLYPGHSPSTDTQYF.